This T cell receptor (beta chain) was identified during a study of blood T cell repertoires in COVID-19. Study summary: Donors in the United States, Italy and Spain gave samples during acute or convalescent COVID-19. Sources were T cells, B-cell-depleted T cells, or PBMCs; the material itself was cDNA or gDNA.

Per the study methods: Estimation of nucleated cell counts relied on the amplification of reference gene primers. Profiled with immunoSEQ multiplex PCR; TCRdb holds only in-frame clones, not every one. V, J and clone size are those of that table, while D and trimming were read from the DNA. The table includes about 140,000 clones, about 82% detected once. V lost 4 bases to trimming and J lost 2 bases, with 11 bases between them. Germline V gene sequence: CDR1 MGHRA, CDR2 YSYEKL. The CDR3 covers 14 residues. Sequenced sample: peripheral blood. The rearrangement uses TRBV4-1 and TRBJ1-2, with D possibly TRBD1 on 5 matching bases. The clonotype comes from an elderly woman with active or convalescent COVID-19. The CDR3 nucleotides read TGCGCCAGCAGCCCACCGACAGAAAACTATGGCTACACCTTC. Encoded protein: CASSPPTENYGYTF.